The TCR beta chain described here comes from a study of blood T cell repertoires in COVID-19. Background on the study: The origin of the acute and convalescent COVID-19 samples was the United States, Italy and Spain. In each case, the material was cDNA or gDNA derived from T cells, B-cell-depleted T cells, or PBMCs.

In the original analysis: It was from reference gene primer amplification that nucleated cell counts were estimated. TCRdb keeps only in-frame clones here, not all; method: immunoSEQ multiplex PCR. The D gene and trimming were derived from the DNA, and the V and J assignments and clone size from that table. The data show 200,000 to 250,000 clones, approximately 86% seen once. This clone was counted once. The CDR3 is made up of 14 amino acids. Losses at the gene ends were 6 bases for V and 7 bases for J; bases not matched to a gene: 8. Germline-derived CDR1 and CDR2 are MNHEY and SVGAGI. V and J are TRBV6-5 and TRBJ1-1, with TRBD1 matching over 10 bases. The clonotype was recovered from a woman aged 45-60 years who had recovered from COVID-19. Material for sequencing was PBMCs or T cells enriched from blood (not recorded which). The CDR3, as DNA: TGTGCCAGCAGGACCGGGACAGGGGATCTTGAAGCTTTCTTT. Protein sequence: CASRTGTGDLEAFF.